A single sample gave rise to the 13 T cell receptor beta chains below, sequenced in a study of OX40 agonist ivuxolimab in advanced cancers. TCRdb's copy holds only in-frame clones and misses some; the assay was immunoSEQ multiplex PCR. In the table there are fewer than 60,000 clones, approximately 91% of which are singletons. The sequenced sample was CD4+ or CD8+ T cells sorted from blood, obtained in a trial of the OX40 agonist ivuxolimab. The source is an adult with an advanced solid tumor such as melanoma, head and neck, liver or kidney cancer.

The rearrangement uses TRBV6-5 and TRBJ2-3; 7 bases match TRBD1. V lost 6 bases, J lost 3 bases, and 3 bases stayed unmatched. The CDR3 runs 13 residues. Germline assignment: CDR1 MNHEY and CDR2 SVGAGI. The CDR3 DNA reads TGTGCCAGCAGACGACAGGGAACAGATACGCAGTATTTT. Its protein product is CASRRQGTDTQYF.

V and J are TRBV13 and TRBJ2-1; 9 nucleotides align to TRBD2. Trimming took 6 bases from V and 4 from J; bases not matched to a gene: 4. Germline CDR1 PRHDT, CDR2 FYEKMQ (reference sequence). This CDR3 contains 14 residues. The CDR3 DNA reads TGTGCCAGCAGTAGGCTAGCGGGGTACAATGAGCAGTTCTTC. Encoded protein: CASSRLAGYNEQFF.

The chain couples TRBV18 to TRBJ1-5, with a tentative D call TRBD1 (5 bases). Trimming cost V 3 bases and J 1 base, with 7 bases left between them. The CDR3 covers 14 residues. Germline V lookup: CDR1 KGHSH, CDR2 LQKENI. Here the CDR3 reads CASSPGRSNQPQHF. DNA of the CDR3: TGTGCCAGCTCACCGGGACGGAGCAATCAGCCCCAGCATTTT.

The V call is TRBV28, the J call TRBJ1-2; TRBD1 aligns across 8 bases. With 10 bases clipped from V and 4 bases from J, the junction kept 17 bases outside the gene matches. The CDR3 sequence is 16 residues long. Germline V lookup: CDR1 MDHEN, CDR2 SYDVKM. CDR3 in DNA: TGTGCCACCTTGACAGGGGTCCTTTTTACCTCCTATGGCTACACCTTC. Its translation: CATLTGVLFTSYGYTF.

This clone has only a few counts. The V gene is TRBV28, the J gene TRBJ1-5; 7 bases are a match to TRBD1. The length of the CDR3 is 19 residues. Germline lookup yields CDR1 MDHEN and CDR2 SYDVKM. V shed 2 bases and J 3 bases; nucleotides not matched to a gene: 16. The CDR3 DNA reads TGTGCCAGCAGTTTAAGTGGTTGGGGGTCGGGACAGTACAATCAGCCCCAGCATTTT. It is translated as CASSLSGWGSGQYNQPQHF.

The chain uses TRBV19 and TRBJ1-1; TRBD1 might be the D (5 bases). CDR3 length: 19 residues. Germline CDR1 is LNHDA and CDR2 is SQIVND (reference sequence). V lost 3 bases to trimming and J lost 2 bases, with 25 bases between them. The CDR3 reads CASSMRRRANRILNTEAFF. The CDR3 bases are TGTGCCAGTAGTATGAGGAGAAGGGCTAACAGGATTCTAAACACTGAAGCTTTCTTT.

The CDR3 loop is CAIRYLGRGTDTQYF. In DNA form, the CDR3 reads TGTGCCATCCGCTACCTGGGAAGGGGCACAGATACGCAGTATTTT. The gene calls are TRBV7-2 and TRBJ2-3; the D is unclear. The germline V and J ends were trimmed by 10 bases and 1 base, with 18 bases remaining between them. The germline gives CDR1 SGHTA, CDR2 FQGNSA. This CDR3 comprises 15 residues. The full variable domain, completed using reference TRBV7-2 and TRBJ2-3, is GAGVSQSPSNKVTEKGKDVELRCDPISGHTALYWYRQSLGQGLEFLIYFQGNSAPDKSGLPSDRFSAERTGGSVSTLTIQRTQQEDSAVYLCAIRYLGRGTDTQYFGPGTRLTVL.

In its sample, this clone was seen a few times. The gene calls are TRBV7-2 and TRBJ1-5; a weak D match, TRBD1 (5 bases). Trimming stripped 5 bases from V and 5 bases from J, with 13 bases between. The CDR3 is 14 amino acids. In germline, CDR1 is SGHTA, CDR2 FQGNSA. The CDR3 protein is CASSVDGTYQPQHF. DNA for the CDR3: TGTGCCAGCAGCGTAGACGGGACCTATCAGCCCCAGCATTTT.

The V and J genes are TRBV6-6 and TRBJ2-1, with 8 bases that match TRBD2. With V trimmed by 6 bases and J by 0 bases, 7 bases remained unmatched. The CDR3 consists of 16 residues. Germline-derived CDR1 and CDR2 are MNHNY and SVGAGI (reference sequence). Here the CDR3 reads CASRELAATSYNEQFF. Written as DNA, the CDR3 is TGTGCCAGCAGGGAACTAGCGGCCACCTCCTACAATGAGCAGTTCTTC.

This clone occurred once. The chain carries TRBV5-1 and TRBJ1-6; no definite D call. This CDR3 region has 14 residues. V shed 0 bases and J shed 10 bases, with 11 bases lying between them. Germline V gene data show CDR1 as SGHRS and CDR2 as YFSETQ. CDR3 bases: TGCGCCAGCAGCTTGGAAGCAGTTTTCTCACCCCTCCACTTT. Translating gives CASSLEAVFSPLHF. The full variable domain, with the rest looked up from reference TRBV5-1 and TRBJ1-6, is KAGVTQTPRYLIKTRGQQVTLSCSPISGHRSVSWYQQTPGQGLQFLFEYFSETQRNKGNFPGRFSGRQFSNSRSEMNVSTLELGDSALYLCASSLEAVFSPLHFGNGTRLTVT.

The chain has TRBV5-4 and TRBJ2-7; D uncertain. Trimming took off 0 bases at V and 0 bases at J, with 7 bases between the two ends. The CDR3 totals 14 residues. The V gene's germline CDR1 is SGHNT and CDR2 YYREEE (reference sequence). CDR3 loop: CASSLGGRSYEQYF. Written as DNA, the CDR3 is TGTGCCAGCAGCTTGGGAGGCCGCTCCTACGAGCAGTACTTC.

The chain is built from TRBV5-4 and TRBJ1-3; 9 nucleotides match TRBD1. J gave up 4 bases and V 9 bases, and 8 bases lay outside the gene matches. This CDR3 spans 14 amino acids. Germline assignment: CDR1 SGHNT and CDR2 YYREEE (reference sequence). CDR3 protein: CAKSDRGEGNTIYF. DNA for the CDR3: TGTGCCAAATCGGACAGGGGCGAAGGAAACACCATATATTTT.

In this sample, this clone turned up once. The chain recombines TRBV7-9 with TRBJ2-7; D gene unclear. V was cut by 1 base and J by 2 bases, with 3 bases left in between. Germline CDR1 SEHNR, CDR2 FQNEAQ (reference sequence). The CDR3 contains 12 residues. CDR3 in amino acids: CASSLGAYEQYF. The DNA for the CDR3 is TGTGCCAGCAGCTTAGGGGCCTACGAGCAGTACTTC.